Below are 4 T cell receptor beta chains sequenced from a single sample in a study of a mutant IDH1 vaccine in newly diagnosed glioma. Clones were read by immunoSEQ multiplex PCR, and TCRdb kept only the in-frame ones, dropping some. The sample yields tens of thousands of clones, under 95% seen once. The antigens of these receptors remain unknown. Regarding time point: week 23, last vaccination. Vaccination comprised doses that each held 300 ug of mutant IDH1 20-mer peptide, plus topical imiquimod. Here the sequenced sample was PBMCs, taken from a glioma patient whose treatment included an IDH1 peptide vaccine. These receptors were collected from a man aged 50 to 59 with glioma.

The V and J genes are TRBV29-1 and TRBJ2-1; TRBD1 agrees at 10 bases. The CDR3 contains 13 residues. V shed 4 bases and J 4 bases; nucleotides not matched to a gene: 1. Germline V gene lookup returns CDR1 SQVTM and CDR2 ANQGSEA. The DNA of the CDR3 is TGCAGCGTTGGGGACAGGGGATACAATGAGCAGTTCTTC. Translated, it gives CSVGDRGYNEQFF.

The rearrangement joins TRBV28 to TRBJ1-2; D perhaps matches TRBD1 (5 bases). The CDR3 sequence is 14 residues long. The V gene lost 7 bases and the J gene lost 4 bases, with 16 bases spanning the gap. Germline CDR1 MDHEN, CDR2 SYDVKM. CDR3 in amino acids: CASTAGLGPYGYTF. Written as DNA, the CDR3 is TGTGCCAGCACCGCAGGTTTGGGGCCCTATGGCTACACCTTC.

The chain joins TRBV28 to TRBJ1-6; D is undetermined. The CDR3 loop spans 14 amino acids. V gave up 4 bases and J gave up 5 bases, with 9 bases separating them. Germline V CDR1 and CDR2: MDHEN, SYDVKM. The DNA for the CDR3 is TGTGCCAGCAGTTCCCTTTCAGATAATTCACCCCTCCACTTT. Amino acids: CASSSLSDNSPLHF.

This clone has only one observation. The gene calls are TRBV4-1 and TRBJ1-2, with D hard to call. Trimming removed 0 bases at V and 7 bases at J, with 12 bases between. The CDR3 totals 14 residues. The V gene's germline CDR1 is MGHRA and CDR2 YSYEKL. This chain's CDR3 is CASSQDARGFGYTF. The DNA of the CDR3 is TGCGCCAGCAGCCAAGACGCCCGAGGGTTTGGCTACACCTTC.